This entry lists 26 T cell receptor beta chains sequenced from one sample in a study of PD-L1 blockade in urothelial cancer. Only in-frame clones appear in the TCRdb table, and some are missing; sequencing was by immunoSEQ multiplex PCR. This table holds roughly 51,000 clones, around 74% found once. Specified time point: pretreatment peripheral blood. The sample here was PBMCs, taken around atezolizumab (anti-PD-L1) treatment. Receptors originate from a man between 65 and 79 years old with urothelial cancer.

The chain has TRBV5-4 and TRBJ2-1; 9 positions agree with TRBD1. This CDR3 spans 15 amino acids. Unmatched junction bases numbered 1, after V lost 0 bases and J lost 3 bases. Germline V gene lookup returns CDR1 SGHNT and CDR2 YYREEE (reference sequence). The CDR3 loop reads CASSLGTGDYNEQFF. CDR3 coding DNA: TGTGCCAGCAGCTTGGGGACAGGGGACTACAATGAGCAGTTCTTC.

The rearrangement joins TRBV6-1 to TRBJ1-5; TRBD1 aligns across 9 bases. In germline, CDR1 is MNHNS, CDR2 SASEGT. The CDR3 is made up of 15 amino acids. Germline trimming cut 1 base from V and 2 bases from J; bases unmatched to any gene: 0. CDR3 DNA sequence: TGTGCCAGCAGTGAAGGGACAGGGGGCAATCAGCCCCAGCATTTT. It yields the protein CASSEGTGGNQPQHF.

This clone was picked up one time. The rearrangement joins TRBV5-1 to TRBJ2-3; maybe TRBD2 (5 bases). Germline values: CDR1 SGHRS, CDR2 YFSETQ. Trimming took off 4 bases at V and 1 base at J, with 13 bases between the two ends. The CDR3 spans 15 residues. CDR3 in amino acids: CASSTTSLGTDTQYF. CDR3 bases: TGCGCCAGCAGCACCACTAGTTTAGGCACAGATACGCAGTATTTT.

The CDR3 DNA is TGCGCCAGCAGCTTCGTGGACAATTACTACAATGAGCAGTTCTTC. Protein: CASSFVDNYYNEQFF. V gene TRBV5-1 combines with J gene TRBJ2-1; possible D gene TRBD1, 5 bases. Between the trimmed V and J ends, which lost 2 bases and 3 bases, there was a span of 12 bases. CDR1 and CDR2 from the germline V gene are SGHRS and YFSETQ. This CDR3 comprises 15 residues.

The J gene is TRBJ1-2, the V gene TRBV2, with 9 nucleotides matching TRBD1. J gave up 8 bases and V 6 bases, and 13 bases lay outside the gene matches. This CDR3 is built from 15 residues. The germline V gene encodes CDR1 SNHLY and CDR2 FYNNEI. This chain's CDR3 is CASSRDTGGVDGYTF. The CDR3, as DNA: TGTGCCAGCAGCCGGGACACAGGGGGCGTCGACGGCTACACCTTC.

The rearrangement joins TRBV5-5 to TRBJ2-1, with a possible D match to TRBD2 (6 bases). CDR1 is SGHKS and CDR2 is YYEKEE in the germline V gene (reference sequence). V was clipped by 0 bases and J by 8 bases, with 15 bases between them. This CDR3 comprises 15 residues. The CDR3 reads CASSLAGGGRDEQFF. The CDR3 bases are TGTGCCAGCAGCTTGGCCGGGGGAGGTAGGGATGAGCAGTTCTTC.

The gene calls are TRBV6-5 and TRBJ1-4; TRBD1 is a possible D gene (5 bases). The germline V gene encodes CDR1 MNHEY and CDR2 SVGAGI. The CDR3 has 15 residues. V was pared by 5 bases and J by 3 bases, with 13 bases between. CDR3 sequence reads: CASSPQGGANEKLFF. The CDR3 DNA reads TGTGCCAGCAGTCCGCAGGGTGGAGCTAATGAAAAACTGTTTTTT.

A few counts support this clone. J is TRBJ2-7 and V is TRBV18, with TRBD2 matching over 12 bases. The CDR3 has 15 amino acids. In germline, CDR1 is KGHSH, CDR2 LQKENI. Trimming at V came to 5 bases and at J to 5 bases, leaving 7 bases not matched to a gene. CDR3 amino acids: CASSSTSGRTDEQYF. As DNA, the CDR3 is TGTGCCAGCTCATCCACTAGCGGGAGGACCGACGAGCAGTACTTC.

The chain employs TRBV28 and TRBJ2-7, with 7 bases matching TRBD1. This CDR3 has 13 residues. From germline, CDR1 is MDHEN and CDR2 SYDVKM. Trimming removed 7 bases from V and 2 bases from J; junction bases left unmatched: 5. CDR3 protein: CASIRDSPYEQYF. The CDR3 region has the DNA TGTGCCAGCATCAGGGACAGTCCCTACGAGCAGTACTTC.

This clone has a handful of counts. This sequence joins TRBV30 and TRBJ2-7; 8 bases agree with TRBD2. The CDR3 totals 17 residues. Germline assignment: CDR1 GTSNPN and CDR2 SVGIG (reference sequence). With 2 bases clipped from V and 2 bases from J, the junction kept 14 bases outside the gene matches. This chain's CDR3 is CAWSPPPRLARTYEQYF. CDR3 in DNA: TGTGCCTGGAGTCCCCCGCCTCGACTAGCGAGAACCTACGAGCAGTACTTC.

The rearrangement joins TRBV29-1 to TRBJ1-4, with TRBD1 as a possible D gene (5 bases). Trimming took 5 bases from V and 4 from J, leaving 11 bases between them. The length of the CDR3 is 13 residues. Germline values: CDR1 SQVTM, CDR2 ANQGSEA. The CDR3 here is CSVNQGNNEKLFF. In nucleotides, the CDR3 is TGCAGCGTTAACCAGGGCAATAATGAAAAACTGTTTTTT.

The V gene is TRBV27, the J gene TRBJ1-2; 9 nucleotides agree with TRBD1. The junction had 2 bases not matched to a gene; V was cut back by 2 bases and J by 7 bases. Germline lookup yields CDR1 MNHEY and CDR2 SMNVEV (reference sequence). CDR3 length: 13 amino acids. CDR3 residues: CASSLRDRAGYTF. DNA for the CDR3: TGTGCCAGCAGTTTACGGGACAGGGCTGGCTACACCTTC.

The chain carries TRBV6-1 and TRBJ1-4; D not certain. V lost 6 bases to trimming and J lost 7 bases, with 9 bases between them. CDR1 is MNHNS, CDR2 SASEGT, per germline. The CDR3 sequence is 12 residues long. CDR3 sequence: CASRARSEKLFF. CDR3 in DNA: TGTGCCAGCAGGGCAAGGAGTGAAAAACTGTTTTTT.

V is TRBV4-1 and J is TRBJ1-5; 7 nucleotides agree with TRBD1. V trimming: 3 bases; J trimming: 4 bases; junction bases outside the gene matches: 9. The CDR3 contains 16 residues. Looked up from germline, CDR1 is MGHRA and CDR2 is YSYEKL. Here the CDR3 reads CASSQSEGARNQPQHF. CDR3 in DNA: TGCGCCAGCAGCCAGTCCGAGGGGGCGCGGAATCAGCCCCAGCATTTT.

The CDR3 coding sequence is TGTGCCAGCAGCTTCGGGTGGAATCAGCCCCAGCATTTT. Its translation: CASSFGWNQPQHF. The J gene is TRBJ1-5, the V gene TRBV7-3; D unclear. The CDR3 has 13 residues. Trimming cost V 3 bases and J 4 bases, with 7 bases left between them. Germline V gives CDR1 SGHTA, CDR2 FQGTGA.

About this clone itself: A read error may be the cause here, since a much bigger clone is one base away. The gene calls are TRBV13 and TRBJ1-1, with a tentative D call TRBD1 (5 bases). CDR3 size: 14 residues. From germline, CDR1 is PRHDT and CDR2 FYEKMQ (reference sequence). V was pared by 1 base and J by 1 base, with 7 bases between. CDR3 in amino acids: CASSLAGSNTEAFF. The CDR3 region has the DNA TGTGCCAGCAGCTTAGCAGGGTCGAACACTGAAGCTTTCTTT.

This clone was counted a single time. The V call is TRBV6-1, the J call TRBJ2-7; the match to TRBD2 covers 8 bases. Germline V gene sequence: CDR1 MNHNS, CDR2 SASEGT. CDR3 size: 16 residues. V was pared by 0 bases and J by 6 bases, with 10 bases of the junction left unmatched. CDR3 sequence: CASSEALQREGFEQYF. CDR3 nucleotide sequence: TGTGCCAGCAGTGAAGCACTCCAACGGGAGGGCTTCGAGCAGTACTTC.

The rearrangement joins TRBV10-2 to TRBJ2-3, with D possibly TRBD2 on 5 matching bases. The CDR3 consists of 14 residues. Germline V lookup: CDR1 WSHSY, CDR2 SAAADI. V lost 6 bases and J 2 bases, leaving 12 bases between the germline ends. The CDR3 DNA follows: TGCGCCAGCAGGGACTTGTGGGACACAGATACGCAGTATTTT. Protein: CASRDLWDTDTQYF.

This chain joins TRBV28 and TRBJ2-5; 7 positions match TRBD2. Germline loops: CDR1 MDHEN, CDR2 SYDVKM. The trim removed 1 base at V and 0 bases at J, leaving 5 bases unmatched. The CDR3 runs to 16 residues. DNA for the CDR3: TGTGCCAGCAGTTTATCCCTGGGACTAAACCAAGAGACCCAGTACTTC. Its protein product is CASSLSLGLNQETQYF.

The rearrangement joins TRBV19 to TRBJ2-5; the D gene is possibly TRBD1 (6 bases). Trimming left V 5 bases short and J 4 bases short, with 11 bases between. The CDR3 totals 13 residues. From germline, CDR1 is LNHDA and CDR2 SQIVND (reference sequence). The CDR3 spells CASSLGQLETQYF. CDR3 bases: TGTGCCAGTAGTCTCGGACAGTTAGAGACCCAGTACTTC.

Here the CDR3 DNA reads TGTGCCACCAGCAGAGATTGGGGGCAGGGGGACACCGGGGAGCTGTTTTTT. It translates to CATSRDWGQGDTGELFF. The chain joins TRBV15 to TRBJ2-2, with 7 bases matching TRBD1. With 0 bases clipped from V and 3 bases from J, the junction kept 7 bases outside the gene matches. Germline V gene data show CDR1 as LNHNV and CDR2 as YYDKDF (reference sequence). The CDR3 spans 17 residues. Looking up the rest from reference TRBV15 and TRBJ2-2 gives the full variable domain: DAMVIQNPRYQVTQFGKPVTLSCSQTLNHNVMYWYQQKSSQAPKLLFHYYDKDFNNEADTPDNFQSRRPNTSFCFLDIRSPGLGDTAMYLCATSRDWGQGDTGELFFGEGSRLTVL.

The V and J genes are TRBV2 and TRBJ1-4; 8 nucleotides align to TRBD1. The CDR3 spans 13 residues. Germline V gene lookup returns CDR1 SNHLY and CDR2 FYNNEI. Unmatched junction bases numbered 3, after V lost 6 bases and J lost 6 bases. CDR3 coding DNA: TGTGCCAGCAGATACAGGGGGGATGAAAAACTGTTTTTT. Translated, it gives CASRYRGDEKLFF.

The V call is TRBV9, the J call TRBJ1-1, with no clear D. In germline, CDR1 is SGDLS, CDR2 YYNGEE. The CDR3 is 14 residues long. Trimming removed 0 bases from V and 8 bases from J, with 14 bases in between. The CDR3 is CASSVDVEVGEAFF. The CDR3 DNA sequence: TGTGCCAGCAGCGTAGACGTGGAAGTGGGCGAAGCTTTCTTT.

This clone occurred many times. This rearrangement joins TRBV5-1 to TRBJ1-1; 8 nucleotides align to TRBD1. V lost 7 bases and J lost 5; bases outside the gene matches: 7. This CDR3 region has 13 residues. Germline V gives CDR1 SGHRS, CDR2 YFSETQ. Here the CDR3 reads CASLDREETEAFF. The CDR3 DNA reads as TGCGCCAGCTTGGACAGGGAGGAAACTGAAGCTTTCTTT.

The rearrangement joins TRBV5-1 to TRBJ2-1; 10 positions match TRBD2. The length of the CDR3 is 15 residues. Germline values: CDR1 SGHRS, CDR2 YFSETQ. Germline trimming cut 0 bases from V and 6 bases from J; bases unmatched to any gene: 3. Written as DNA, the CDR3 is TGCGCCAGCAGCTTGGAATTAGCGGGGGGCAATGAGCAGTTCTTC. It yields the protein CASSLELAGGNEQFF.

This clone came up a few times. The rearrangement links TRBV5-3 to TRBJ2-7; D gene uncertain. TRBV5-3 is an ORF for which the function is uncertain. Trimming stripped 0 bases from V and 2 bases from J, with 12 bases between. This CDR3 has 15 amino acids. CDR3 DNA sequence: TGTGCCAGAAGCTTGGTCTTTCTGCTAGCCTACGAGCAGTACTTC. As protein: CARSLVFLLAYEQYF.